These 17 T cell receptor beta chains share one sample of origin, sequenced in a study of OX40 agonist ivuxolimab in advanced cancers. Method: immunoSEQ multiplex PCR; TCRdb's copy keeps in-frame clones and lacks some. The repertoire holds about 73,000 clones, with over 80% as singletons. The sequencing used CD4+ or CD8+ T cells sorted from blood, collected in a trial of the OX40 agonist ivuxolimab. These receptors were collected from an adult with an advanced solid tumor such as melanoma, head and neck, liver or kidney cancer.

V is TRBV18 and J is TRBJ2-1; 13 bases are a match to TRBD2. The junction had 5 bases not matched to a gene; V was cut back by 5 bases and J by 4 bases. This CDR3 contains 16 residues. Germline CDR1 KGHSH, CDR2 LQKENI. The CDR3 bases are TGTGCCAGCTCATCAAAACTAGCGGGAGGGTACAATGAGCAGTTCTTC. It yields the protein CASSSKLAGGYNEQFF.

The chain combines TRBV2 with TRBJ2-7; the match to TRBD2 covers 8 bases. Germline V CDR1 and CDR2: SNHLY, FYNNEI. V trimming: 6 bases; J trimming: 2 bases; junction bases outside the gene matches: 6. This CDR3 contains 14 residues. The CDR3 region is CASRPGGRTYEQYF. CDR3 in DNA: TGTGCCAGCAGACCAGGCGGGAGGACCTACGAGCAGTACTTC.

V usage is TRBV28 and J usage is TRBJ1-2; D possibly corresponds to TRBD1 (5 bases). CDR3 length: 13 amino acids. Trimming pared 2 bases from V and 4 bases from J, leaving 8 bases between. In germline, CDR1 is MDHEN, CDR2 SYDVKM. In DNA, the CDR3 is TGTGCCAGCAGTTTAAAGACAGTCTATGGCTACACCTTC. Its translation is CASSLKTVYGYTF.

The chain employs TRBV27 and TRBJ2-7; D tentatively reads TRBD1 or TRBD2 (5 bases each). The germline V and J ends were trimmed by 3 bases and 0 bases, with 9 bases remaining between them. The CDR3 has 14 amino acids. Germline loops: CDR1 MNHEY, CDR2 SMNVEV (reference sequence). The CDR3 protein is CASSFLGDSYEQYF. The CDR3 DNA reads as TGTGCCAGCAGTTTCCTGGGGGACTCCTACGAGCAGTACTTC.

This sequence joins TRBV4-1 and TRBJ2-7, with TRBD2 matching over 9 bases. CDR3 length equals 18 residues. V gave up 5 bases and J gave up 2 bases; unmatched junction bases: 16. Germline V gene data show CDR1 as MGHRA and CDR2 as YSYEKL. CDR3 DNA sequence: TGCGCCAGCAGCAGACACGAGTCATCTAGCGGGGTAGCCTACGAGCAGTACTTC. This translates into CASSRHESSSGVAYEQYF.

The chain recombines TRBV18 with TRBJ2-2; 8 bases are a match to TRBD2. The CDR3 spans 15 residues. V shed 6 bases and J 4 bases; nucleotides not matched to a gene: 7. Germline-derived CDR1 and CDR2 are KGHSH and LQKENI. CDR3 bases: TGTGCCAGCTCCCAGACTAGCGAGACCACCGGGGAGCTGTTTTTT. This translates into CASSQTSETTGELFF.

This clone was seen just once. CDR3 amino acids: CASSLKGDGAYEQYF. CDR3 coding DNA: TGTGCCAGCAGTTTGAAGGGTGACGGAGCCTACGAGCAGTACTTC. The genes are TRBV27 and TRBJ2-7; D unresolved. Germline loops: CDR1 MNHEY, CDR2 SMNVEV (reference sequence). V lost 3 bases and J 2 bases, leaving 14 bases between the germline ends. There are 15 residues in the CDR3.

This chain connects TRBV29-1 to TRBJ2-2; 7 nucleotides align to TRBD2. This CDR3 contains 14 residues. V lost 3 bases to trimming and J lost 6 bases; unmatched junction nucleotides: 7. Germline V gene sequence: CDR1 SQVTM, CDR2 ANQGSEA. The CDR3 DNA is TGCAGCGTTGAGTCTAGCGGCGTTTCCGGGGAGCTGTTTTTT. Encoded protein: CSVESSGVSGELFF.

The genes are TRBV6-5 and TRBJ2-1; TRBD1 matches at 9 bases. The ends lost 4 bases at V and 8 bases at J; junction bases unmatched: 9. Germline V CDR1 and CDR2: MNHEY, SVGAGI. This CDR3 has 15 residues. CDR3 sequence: CASSLDRGFRDEQFF. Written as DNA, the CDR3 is TGTGCCAGCAGTTTGGACAGGGGTTTTAGGGATGAGCAGTTCTTC.

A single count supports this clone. The CDR3 is CGTASPLAMTVQYF. For the CDR3, the DNA is TGTGGCACAGCAAGTCCCTTAGCAATGACGGTTCAGTACTTC. This rearrangement joins TRBV28 to TRBJ2-4; D gene ambiguous. The CDR3 is made up of 14 amino acids. Germline loops: CDR1 MDHEN, CDR2 SYDVKM.

This CDR3 is CASSQQGYGYTF. As DNA, the CDR3 is TGCGCCAGCAGCCAACAGGGTTATGGCTACACCTTC. V gene TRBV4-1 combines with J gene TRBJ1-2; D possibly corresponds to TRBD1 (5 bases). This CDR3 spans 12 amino acids. Trimming took 2 bases from V and 5 from J, leaving 6 bases between them. CDR1 is MGHRA and CDR2 is YSYEKL in the germline V gene.

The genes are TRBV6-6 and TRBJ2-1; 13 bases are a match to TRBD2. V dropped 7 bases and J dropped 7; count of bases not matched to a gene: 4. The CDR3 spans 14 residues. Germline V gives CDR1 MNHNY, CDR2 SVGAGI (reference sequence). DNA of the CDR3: TGTGCCAGCACCCTGACTAGCGGGAGGAATGAGCAGTTCTTC. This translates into CASTLTSGRNEQFF.

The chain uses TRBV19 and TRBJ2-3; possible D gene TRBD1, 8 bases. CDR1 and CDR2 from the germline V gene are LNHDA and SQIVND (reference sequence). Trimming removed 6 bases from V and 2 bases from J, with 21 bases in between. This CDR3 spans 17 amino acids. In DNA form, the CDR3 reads TGTGCCAGTAGCTATTTCGGGGGGACAGGCTCCACAGATACGCAGTATTTT. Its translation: CASSYFGGTGSTDTQYF.

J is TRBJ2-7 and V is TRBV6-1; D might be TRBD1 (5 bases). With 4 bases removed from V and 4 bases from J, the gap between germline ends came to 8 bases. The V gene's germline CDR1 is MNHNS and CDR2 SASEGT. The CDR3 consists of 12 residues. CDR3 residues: CASSGQGYEQYF. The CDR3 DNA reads TGTGCCAGCAGTGGCCAGGGTTACGAGCAGTACTTC.

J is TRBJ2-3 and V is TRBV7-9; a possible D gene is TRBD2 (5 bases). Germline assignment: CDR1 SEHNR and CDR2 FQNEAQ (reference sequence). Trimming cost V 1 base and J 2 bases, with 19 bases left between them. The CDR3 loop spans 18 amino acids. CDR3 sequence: CASSLELGPRTNTDTQYF. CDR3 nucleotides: TGTGCCAGCAGCTTAGAACTAGGCCCAAGAACCAACACAGATACGCAGTATTTT.

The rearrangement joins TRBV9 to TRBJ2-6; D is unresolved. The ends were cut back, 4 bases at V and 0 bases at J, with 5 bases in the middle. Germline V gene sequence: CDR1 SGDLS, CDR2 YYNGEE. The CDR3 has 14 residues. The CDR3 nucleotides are TGTGCCAGCAGCACTAACTCTGGGGCCAACGTCCTGACTTTC. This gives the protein CASSTNSGANVLTF.

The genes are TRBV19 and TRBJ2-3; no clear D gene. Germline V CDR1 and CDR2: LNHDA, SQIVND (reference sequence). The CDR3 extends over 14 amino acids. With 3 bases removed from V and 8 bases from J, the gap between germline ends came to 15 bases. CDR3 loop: CASSIKALQATQYF. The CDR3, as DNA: TGTGCCAGTAGTATTAAGGCCCTCCAAGCTACGCAGTATTTT. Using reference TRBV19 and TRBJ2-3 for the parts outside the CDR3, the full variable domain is DGGITQSPKYLFRKEGQNVTLSCEQNLNHDAMYWYRQDPGQGLRLIYYSQIVNDFQKGDIAEGYSVSREKKESFPLTVTSAQKNPTAFYLCASSIKALQATQYFGPGTRLTVL.